This TCR beta chain stems from a study of blood T cell repertoires in COVID-19. Study-level background: Italy, Spain and the United States were the sources of the convalescent and acute COVID-19 samples.

In the original workflow: Estimates of nucleated cell counts were drawn from the amplification of reference gene primers. Data came from immunoSEQ multiplex PCR; TCRdb stores just in-frame clones and leaves some out. The V and J calls and clone size were taken over from that table, and D and trimming were inferred from the DNA. The sample lists some 90,000 clones, roughly 70% occurring once. This CDR3 contains 16 residues. Germline lookup yields CDR1 LGHDT and CDR2 YNNKEL (reference sequence). The V and J ends lost 1 base and 4 bases, in that order; junction bases with no gene match: 9. Sequenced: peripheral blood. The chain carries TRBV3-1 (or the pseudogene TRBV3-2) and TRBJ1-2; 7 bases align to TRBD1. The sequence came from a woman aged 60-70 years in a cohort sampled during active or convalescent COVID-19. CDR3 bases: TGTGCCAGCAGCCAAGCTAAACGGGACAGCCGCTATGGCTACACCTTC. It encodes CASSQAKRDSRYGYTF.